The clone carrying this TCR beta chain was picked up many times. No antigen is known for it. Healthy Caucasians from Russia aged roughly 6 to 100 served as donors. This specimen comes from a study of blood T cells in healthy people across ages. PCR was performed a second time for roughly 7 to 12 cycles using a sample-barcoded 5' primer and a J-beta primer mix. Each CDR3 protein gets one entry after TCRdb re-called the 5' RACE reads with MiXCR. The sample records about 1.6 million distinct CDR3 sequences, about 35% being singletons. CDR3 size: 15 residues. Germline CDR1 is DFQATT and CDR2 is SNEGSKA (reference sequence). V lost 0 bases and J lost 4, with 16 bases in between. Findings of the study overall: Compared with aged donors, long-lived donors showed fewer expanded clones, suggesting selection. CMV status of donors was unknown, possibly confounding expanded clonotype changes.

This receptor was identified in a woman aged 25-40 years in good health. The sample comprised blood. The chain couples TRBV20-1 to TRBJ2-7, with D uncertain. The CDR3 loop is CSARDNSRVRYEQYF. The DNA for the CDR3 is TGCAGTGCTAGAGATAACTCCCGGGTCCGATACGAGCAGTACTTC.